This TCR beta chain was retrieved from a study of T-cell reconstitution after alpha-beta-depleted transplantation in children. Preparation of the TCRbeta library used unique molecular identifiers. One entry per CDR3 protein, called by TCRdb with MiXCR from the PCR reads. Altogether hundreds of thousands of distinct CDR3 sequences are present, 15% to 20% being singletons, with the ten largest covering 0.85% to 1.3%. From germline, CDR1 is SGDLS and CDR2 YYNGEE. Deletions cut 5 bases from V and 2 bases from J, with 10 bases between. This CDR3 comprises 13 residues. J is TRBJ2-5 and V is TRBV9; D gene ambiguous. The sample here was PBMCs from the stem cell graft donor, taken from the stem cell graft. This receptor was obtained from a human donor who donated a stem cell graft to a child with acute myeloid leukemia. CDR3 sequence reads: CASSYGRQETQYF. The CDR3, as DNA: TGTGCCAGCAGTTACGGGCGTCAAGAGACCCAGTACTTC.